What follows describes a single T cell receptor (beta chain). The method was immunoSEQ multiplex PCR; TCRdb's version includes in-frame clones alone and lacks a portion of them. Seen here are about 380,000 clones, 95% observed once, and the top ten hold approximately 0.018%. The sample comes from a study of shared T cell receptors in the human thymus. Germline V gives CDR1 MNHEY, CDR2 SMNVEV (reference sequence). With 6 bases clipped from V and 5 bases from J, the junction kept 4 bases outside the gene matches. The CDR3 covers 13 residues. The sequenced sample consisted of thymocytes. This TCR came from a human donor. The rearrangement uses TRBV27 and TRBJ2-5; 9 nucleotides match TRBD2. CDR3 amino acids: CASRGLASETQYF. Here the CDR3 DNA reads TGTGCCAGCAGGGGACTAGCTTCGGAGACCCAGTACTTC.